This TCR beta chain was obtained from a study of vaccination and CD4 T cells after COVID-19. As for the study in general: Participants, all vaccine recipients, received two doses of either BNT162b2 or mRNA-1273. Median draw time for post-COVID samples was 95 to 110 days post-diagnosis (range 35 to 161).

Researchers used the Oncomine TCR Beta short-read assay to sequence DNA from cultured CD4+ T cells. Each CDR3 protein gets one entry after TCRdb re-called the PCR reads with MiXCR. The sample includes about 16,000 distinct CDR3 sequences, 35% seen only once; the top ten take about 14%. Documented treatment: roughly 11-day PBMC culture with coronavirus spike peptide pools or control peptides (ViraFEST assay). Antigen-specific T cell expansion with peptide pools preceded TCR sequencing in the ViraFEST approach. This clonotype turned up a few times. Its cognate antigen is unknown. The V gene's germline CDR1 is MNHEY and CDR2 SVGEGT. Between the trimmed V and J ends, which lost 10 bases and 0 bases, there was a span of 12 bases. The CDR3 spans 13 residues.

This TCR came from a human donor with COVID-19. Sample: cultured CD4+ T cells from blood. This chain connects TRBV6-2 or TRBV6-3 to TRBJ1-1, with D unclear. The CDR3 nucleotides are TGTGCCACGAACAGCAACATGAACACTGAAGCTTTCTTT. Translating gives CATNSNMNTEAFF.